This TCR beta chain comes out of a study of CD8 T cells in ankylosing spondylitis (dated by TCRdb to the late 2010s). For the study in its entirety: T cell receptor beta repertoires were profiled in healthy donors and ankylosing spondylitis patients so that disease-linked TCR variants could be found. The full study cohort comprised roughly 24 ankylosing spondylitis patients and around 100 healthy donors. Samples of peripheral blood were taken, and for ankylosing spondylitis patients, synovial fluid was collected as well.

According to the germline V gene (reference sequence), CDR1 reads SEHNR and CDR2 reads FQNEAQ. Compared with germline, V lacks 6 bases and J lacks 1 base; bases without a gene match: 4. The CDR3, from cysteine to phenylalanine, totals 16 residues. The DNA shown is the 48-base CDR3, in frame from base 1. Summary of the overall study and its limitations: Some motif variants had previously been reported in the synovial fluid and blood of reactive arthritis patients, which suggests shared mechanisms of disease initiation. According to the report, matched synovial fluid samples from ankylosing spondylitis patients were significantly enriched for the disease-linked clones. In peripheral blood, the disease-linked clones were found at relatively low frequencies and had a CD8+ phenotype. Blood from ankylosing spondylitis patients appeared to be characterized by a TCR beta motif composed of eight highly homologous amino acid variants.

On this clonotype itself: What this receptor recognizes is not known. The sample holds no much larger clone one base away, and base qualities are not on file.

The instrument was an Illumina HiSeq 2500. TCR beta libraries were prepared by quantitative 5'-RACE with molecular barcodes. From the authors' description of their analysis: A new computational method based on a probabilistic model of VDJ rearrangement was used to identify disease-linked TCR variants. The raw public reads went through TCRdb reprocessing: fastp at Q25, MiXCR clone calling, in-frame beta chains kept. Duplicate CDR3 protein sequences are folded into a single record with the most common DNA and genes. These V and J calls are TCRdb output, not the study's own analysis. The sample table shows 250,000 or so distinct CDR3 sequences, and about a sixth are seen once. Approximately 33% of the sample lies in the top ten.

The TCR sequence derives from a male donor with ankylosing spondylitis or in good health (not recorded which). The chain couples TRBV7-9 to TRBJ2-1; TRBD2 lines up with 12 middle nucleotides. Material for sequencing was blood, either unsorted or a sorted T cell fraction (not recorded which). CDR3 reads: CASSRTSGESYNEQFF. Read as DNA, the sequence is TGTGCCAGCAGTAGGACTAGCGGGGAGTCCTACAATGAGCAGTTCTTC.